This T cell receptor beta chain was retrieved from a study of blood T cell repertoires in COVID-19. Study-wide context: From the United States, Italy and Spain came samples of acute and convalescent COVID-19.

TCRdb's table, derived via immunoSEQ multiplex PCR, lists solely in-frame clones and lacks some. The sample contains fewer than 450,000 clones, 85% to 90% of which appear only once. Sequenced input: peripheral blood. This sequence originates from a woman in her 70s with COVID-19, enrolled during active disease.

CDR3 residues: CASSQDEVRTDTQYF. DNA for the CDR3: TGCGCCAGCAGCCAAGATGAGGTGCGCACAGATACGCAGTATTTT. The genes are TRBV4-3 and TRBJ2-3; D gene ambiguous. CDR1 LGHNA and CDR2 YSLEER come from the germline V gene. V was shortened by 0 bases and J by 1 base, with 8 bases between the two germline ends. CDR3 size: 15 residues.